This TCR beta chain was sequenced during a study of T cells after yellow fever vaccination. Study-level points and caveats: Weaker in magnitude, the secondary response showed a faster peak on day 5 versus 15. Among primary-vaccination clones, most reappeared after the booster, at around 97% for CD4 and around 90% for CD8.

UMIs and a universal primer site were added when TCR cDNA was made by 5'RACE template switching. TCRdb re-derived calls from the 5' RACE reads in MiXCR, one entry per CDR3 protein. The table shows hundreds of thousands of distinct CDR3 sequences, with 8.5% to 10% occurring only once. The table lists this clonotype with a few counts. What it binds is not known. The sequence derives from a man between 18 and 35 years old who received the YFV17D yellow fever vaccine. The material was CD4+ T cells sorted from PBMCs, obtained 5 days after the yellow fever booster vaccination.

CDR3 protein: CASSEAYRGQETQYF. DNA for the CDR3: TGTGCCAGCAGTGAAGCCTACAGGGGTCAAGAGACCCAGTACTTC. This chain links TRBV6-1 with TRBJ2-5, with 7 bases lining up with TRBD1. This CDR3 has 15 amino acids. J was trimmed by 2 bases and V by 0 bases; bases with no gene match: 3. CDR1 and CDR2 from the germline V gene are MNHNS and SASEGT.